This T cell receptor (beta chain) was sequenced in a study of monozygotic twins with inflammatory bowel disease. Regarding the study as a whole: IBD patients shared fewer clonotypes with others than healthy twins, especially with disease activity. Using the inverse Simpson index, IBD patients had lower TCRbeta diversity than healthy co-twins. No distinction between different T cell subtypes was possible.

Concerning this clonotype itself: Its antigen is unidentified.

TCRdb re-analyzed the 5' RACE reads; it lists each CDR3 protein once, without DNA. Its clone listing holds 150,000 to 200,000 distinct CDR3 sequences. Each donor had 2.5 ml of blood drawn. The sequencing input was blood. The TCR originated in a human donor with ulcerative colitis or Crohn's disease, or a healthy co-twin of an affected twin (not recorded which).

The CDR3 region is CASSPPARANEQFF. This chain joins TRBV23-1 and TRBJ2-1; TCRdb picks TRBD1, but there is no DNA to check that call. Being an ORF, TRBV23-1 has a function that is uncertain. This CDR3 is built from 14 residues.